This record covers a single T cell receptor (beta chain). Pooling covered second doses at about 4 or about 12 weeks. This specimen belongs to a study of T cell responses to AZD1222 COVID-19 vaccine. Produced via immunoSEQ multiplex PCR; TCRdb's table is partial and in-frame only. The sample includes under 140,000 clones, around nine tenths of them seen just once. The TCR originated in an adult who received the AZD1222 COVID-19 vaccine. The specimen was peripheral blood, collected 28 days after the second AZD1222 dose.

The CDR3 protein is CASTETPPVNTEAFF. CDR3 nucleotides: TGTGCCAGCACCGAAACCCCCCCAGTGAACACTGAAGCTTTCTTT. J is TRBJ1-1 and V is TRBV9; no clear D gene. The V end lost 6 bases, the J end lost 0 bases, and 15 bases lay between the germline ends. The germline CDR1 and CDR2 sequences are SGDLS and YYNGEE. This CDR3 region has 15 residues.